This TCR beta chain was retrieved from a study of identical twins. Broader study findings: There were fewer insertions in abundant cord blood beta clonotypes, but memory repertoires showed no such pattern.

Carrying unique molecular identifiers, the cDNA also gained a universal primer site through template switching. From the 5' RACE reads, TCRdb called clonotypes with MiXCR, one entry per CDR3 protein. The sample lists some 630,000 distinct CDR3 sequences; 7.1% were seen once. Points on this clonotype: Its target is unknown.

V gave up 3 bases and J gave up 7 bases, with 18 bases separating them. Germline assignment: CDR1 SEHNR and CDR2 FQNEAQ (reference sequence). The CDR3 is made up of 15 amino acids. These data were likewise used in another study, on yellow fever vaccine responses in identical twins. That study adds: Reportedly, twins' vaccine T cell responses looked partly convergent and partly personalized.

The sample comprised PBMCs. This sequence originates from a woman aged 18-35 years in good health. J is TRBJ2-5 and V is TRBV7-9, with D possibly matching TRBD2 (5 bases). In nucleotides, the CDR3 is TGTGCCAGCAGCTTCTGGGAGAGGACTTTGGTGACCCAGTACTTC. This encodes CASSFWERTLVTQYF.